What follows are 17 T cell receptor beta chains derived from one specimen sequenced in a study of human T cells and chemical hapten exposure. Documented time point: patch test 3, about 24 weeks after DPC sensitization. The treatment denotes: therapeutic diphenylcyclopropenone sensitization with weekly scalp DPC. The authors extracted total RNA from unfractionated whole blood. TCRdb re-called the RACE reads with MiXCR, one entry per CDR3 protein. The data hold under 50,000 distinct CDR3 sequences, with about an eighth observed a single time. Here the sequenced sample was whole blood, taken in connection with sensitization to the hapten diphenylcyclopropenone (DPC). All receptors derive from a woman in her thirties or forties with alopecia areata. Some clones in this sample may be carry-over from other donors' samples.

This clonotype showed up many times. The gene calls are TRBV13 and TRBJ1-6; tentative D call: TRBD1 (6 bases). The CDR3 is 16 residues long. The V gene lost 6 bases and the J gene lost 7 bases, with 19 bases spanning the gap. Germline assignment: CDR1 PRHDT and CDR2 FYEKMQ (reference sequence). Here the CDR3 reads CASSSLDRASNSPLHF. CDR3 coding DNA: TGTGCCAGCAGTTCTCTGGACAGAGCCTCGAATTCACCCCTCCACTTT.

This clonotype appeared a single time. This sequence joins TRBV28 and TRBJ2-5; 8 bases agree with TRBD2. Germline V gives CDR1 MDHEN, CDR2 SYDVKM. V was pared by 6 bases and J by 1 base, with 10 bases of the junction left unmatched. The CDR3 runs to 16 residues. The DNA of the CDR3 is TGTGCCAGCAGCTTCATTCCGGGGGGGGTCCAAGAGACCCAGTACTTC. Its translation is CASSFIPGGVQETQYF.

The J gene is TRBJ2-5, the V gene TRBV15, with D unclear. Germline V CDR1 and CDR2: LNHNV, YYDKDF (reference sequence). V shed 3 bases and J shed 3 bases, with 5 bases lying between them. The CDR3 has 12 amino acids. The CDR3, as DNA: TGTGCCACCAGCAGGGATAAAGAGACCCAGTACTTC. This gives the protein CATSRDKETQYF.

This clonotype was counted many times. The chain uses TRBV7-9 and TRBJ1-1, with 11 bases identical to TRBD1. V dropped 4 bases and J dropped 10; count of bases not matched to a gene: 8. This CDR3 spans 14 amino acids. CDR1 is SEHNR and CDR2 is FQNEAQ in the germline V gene (reference sequence). The CDR3 sequence: CASSYPDRGHAAFF. The CDR3 coding sequence is TGTGCCAGCAGCTACCCGGACAGGGGGCACGCAGCTTTCTTT.

The chain uses TRBV6-5 and TRBJ1-2, with D perhaps matching TRBD1 (5 bases). Trimming cost V 4 bases and J 2 bases, with 14 bases left between them. Germline loops: CDR1 MNHEY, CDR2 SVGAGI. The CDR3 runs 15 residues. CDR3 in amino acids: CASSSPGRSNYGYTF. Written as DNA, the CDR3 is TGTGCCAGCAGTTCCCCGGGACGGAGCAACTATGGCTACACCTTC.

V is TRBV20-1 and J is TRBJ1-2, with 7 bases that match TRBD1. Germline V gene lookup returns CDR1 DFQATT and CDR2 SNEGSKA (reference sequence). The CDR3 length is 14 residues. The V segment lost 5 bases and the J segment 4 bases; nucleotides outside the gene matches: 10. In nucleotides, the CDR3 is TGCAGTGCTCATGAAAACAGGGGAGGCTATGGCTACACCTTC. Amino acid sequence: CSAHENRGGYGYTF.

The chain employs TRBV5-1 and TRBJ1-1; 11 bases match TRBD1. CDR1 and CDR2 (germline): SGHRS, YFSETQ. With 3 bases clipped from V and 7 bases from J, the junction kept 8 bases outside the gene matches. There are 15 residues in the CDR3. The CDR3: CASSSGQGALLEAFF. In nucleotides, the CDR3 is TGCGCCAGCAGCTCCGGACAGGGGGCCCTTCTTGAAGCTTTCTTT.

The rearrangement uses TRBV29-1 and TRBJ2-1; TRBD2 aligns across 10 bases. Looked up from germline, CDR1 is SQVTM and CDR2 is ANQGSEA. The CDR3 runs 14 residues. Unmatched junction bases numbered 3, after V lost 3 bases and J lost 4 bases. Here the CDR3 reads CSVDPSGSYNEQFF. CDR3 coding DNA: TGCAGCGTTGACCCTAGCGGGAGTTACAATGAGCAGTTCTTC.

This clonotype was observed at least ten times. The chain uses TRBV29-1 and TRBJ1-1, with TRBD1 as a possible D gene (6 bases). V was shortened by 5 bases and J by 6 bases, with 13 bases between the two germline ends. The CDR3 contains 12 residues. Per germline, CDR1 SQVTM and CDR2 ANQGSEA. CDR3 residues: CSVTGMGSEAFF. CDR3 coding DNA: TGCAGCGTTACAGGGATGGGGTCTGAAGCTTTCTTT.

This clonotype appeared a few times. The chain recombines TRBV7-8 with TRBJ2-1, with 12 bases aligning to TRBD2. The V and J ends lost 7 bases and 9 bases, in that order; junction bases with no gene match: 7. This CDR3 has 14 amino acids. CDR1 is SGHVS and CDR2 is FQNEAQ in the germline V gene. CDR3: CASTRTSGVSEQFF. The CDR3 coding sequence is TGTGCCAGCACCCGGACTAGCGGGGTTAGTGAGCAGTTCTTC.

This clonotype was picked up many times. The V gene is TRBV30, the J gene TRBJ1-4; no definite D call. CDR3 size: 14 residues. Germline V gene data show CDR1 as GTSNPN and CDR2 as SVGIG (reference sequence). Trimming took off 3 bases at V and 8 bases at J, with 16 bases between the two ends. CDR3 sequence (DNA): TGTGCCTGGAGCAAGTGGTTGATGGGGGAAAAACTGTTTTTT. Translation gives CAWSKWLMGEKLFF.

There are many counts of this clonotype. V gene TRBV20-1 combines with J gene TRBJ1-1; D unresolved. Per the germline V gene, CDR1 is DFQATT and CDR2 is SNEGSKA (reference sequence). This CDR3 has 12 amino acids. Trimming shortened V by 6 bases and J by 8 bases, and 16 bases separated the two germline ends. The CDR3 bases are TGCAGTGCCGAACATGTGACGGGAGAAGCTTTCTTT. This encodes CSAEHVTGEAFF.

Concerning this clonotype itself: A single base separates this from a much larger clone, so it may be a read error. The rearrangement links TRBV12-3 or TRBV12-4 to TRBJ1-6; a possible D gene is TRBD1 (5 bases). The CDR3 is 13 amino acids. The ends were cut back, 5 bases at V and 13 bases at J, with 15 bases in the middle. The CDR3 nucleotides are TGTGCCAGCAGTCCCCGGACACAACTTCCCCTCCACTTT. The encoded protein is CASSPRTQLPLHF.

This clonotype was picked up many times. This chain joins TRBV6-6 and TRBJ2-1, with TRBD2 matching over 8 bases. This CDR3 region has 16 residues. Germline loops: CDR1 MNHNY, CDR2 SVGAGI (reference sequence). The V gene end was trimmed by 0 bases and the J gene end by 8 bases; junction bases not matched to a gene: 9. The DNA for the CDR3 is TGTGCCAGCAGTTACTCGCCAGCGGGAGTAGGATATGAGCAGTTCTTC. It is translated as CASSYSPAGVGYEQFF.

The V gene is TRBV24-1, the J gene TRBJ2-1, with 9 bases lining up with TRBD2. CDR1 is KGHDR, CDR2 SFDVKD, per germline. J lost 6 bases, V lost 4 bases, and 3 bases had no gene match. This CDR3 spans 14 amino acids. For the CDR3, the DNA is TGTGCCACCAGTGACGATAGCGGGAGCAATGAGCAGTTCTTC. Encoded protein: CATSDDSGSNEQFF.

This clonotype has a count of ten or more. The rearrangement links TRBV12-3 or TRBV12-4 to TRBJ2-5; no firm D call. V shed 1 base and J shed 5 bases, with 11 bases lying between them. CDR3 size: 14 residues. The CDR3 loop is CASSLDPTPETQYF. For the CDR3, the DNA is TGTGCCAGCAGTTTAGATCCAACCCCCGAGACCCAGTACTTC.

This clonotype has ten or more counts. The chain recombines TRBV30 with TRBJ2-2; D is unresolved. In germline, CDR1 is GTSNPN, CDR2 SVGIG (reference sequence). CDR3 length equals 12 residues. With 4 bases removed from V and 6 bases from J, the gap between germline ends came to 9 bases. CDR3 loop: CAWTGPAGELFF. CDR3 in DNA: TGTGCCTGGACCGGTCCGGCCGGGGAGCTGTTTTTT.